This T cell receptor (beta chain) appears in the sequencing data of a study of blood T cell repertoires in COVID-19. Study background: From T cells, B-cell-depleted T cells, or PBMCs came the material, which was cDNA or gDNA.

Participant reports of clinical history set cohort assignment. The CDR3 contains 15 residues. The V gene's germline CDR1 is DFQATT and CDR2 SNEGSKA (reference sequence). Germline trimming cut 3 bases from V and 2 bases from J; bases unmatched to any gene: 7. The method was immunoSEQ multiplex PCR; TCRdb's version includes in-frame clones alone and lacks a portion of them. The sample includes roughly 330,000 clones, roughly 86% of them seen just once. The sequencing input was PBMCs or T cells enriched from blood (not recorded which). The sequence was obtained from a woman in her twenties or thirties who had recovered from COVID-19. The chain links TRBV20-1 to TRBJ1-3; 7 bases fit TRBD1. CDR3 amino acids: CSASDFGTAGNTIYF. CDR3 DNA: TGCAGTGCTAGTGACTTTGGGACAGCTGGAAACACCATATATTTT.